This record concerns one T cell receptor beta chain sequence. This specimen comes from a study of regulatory T cells in long-lasting Graves disease. Described time point: persistent/refractory GD, antithyroid drugs over 5 years with positive TRAb. The authors made the TCR library using RNA they extracted from PBMCs. The TCR beta library used iRepertoire HTBI primers with Arm-PCR amplification of CDR3. The authors' processing: Overall, samples carried 62 TRBV and 14 TRBJ segments. TCRdb reprocessed the multiplex PCR reads via MiXCR and lists one record per CDR3 protein. The V and J calls follow TCRdb's processing rather than the paper's. Here the sample spans 600,000 to 800,000 distinct CDR3 sequences, 25% to 35% being singletons. The source is a female donor with Graves disease. The sequencing used peripheral blood mononuclear cells (PBMCs), collected when the disease was refractory, from a patient treated with antithyroid drugs.

The CDR3: CSADHLAGGEQYF. DNA of the CDR3: TGCAGTGCTGACCATTTAGCGGGAGGCGAGCAGTACTTC. V and J are TRBV20-1 and TRBJ2-7; 10 positions agree with TRBD2. The V and J ends lost 5 bases and 6 bases, in that order; junction bases with no gene match: 7. Germline V gene data show CDR1 as DFQATT and CDR2 as SNEGSKA (reference sequence). The CDR3 sequence is 13 residues long.